This T cell receptor beta chain was observed in a study of shared clonotypes between healthy human individuals (dated by TCRdb to about 2020). Some background on the complete study: A few men and two women, aged 18 to 49 years, made up the cohort. For each donor, CD4 naive and CD4 memory were each run on three plates, CD8 naive on two plates, and CD8 memory on one plate. To increase sequencing depth and limit assay-specific biases, TCR repertoire library preparation and sequencing were carried out by different laboratories using diverse techniques. Between about 0.8 and 8.9 billion PBMCs per donor were obtained by leukapheresis. To estimate repertoire size and how much clonotype sharing occurs between individuals, the study deeply sequenced the blood TCR repertoires of five healthy adults.

Per the germline V gene, SGHVS is the CDR1 and FQNEAQ is the CDR2. The CDR3, cysteine through phenylalanine, is 15 amino acids long. Only the CDR3 part of the read is kept: 45 bases, read in frame from the first base. Trimming leaves V shorter by 5 bases and J shorter by 2 bases, with the junction holding 7 bases beyond the gene matches. TCR CDR3 regions were amplified from genomic DNA by multiplex PCR using the deep immunoSEQ assay. For each cell subset, the extracted genomic DNA was distributed evenly across all wells of several immunoSEQ 96-well plates, and each plate served as one replicate. Each replicate PCR for sorted subsets received about 220 ng genomic DNA, equal to tens of thousands of T cell genomes. Purified libraries were measured with a Qubit 3.0 fluorometer, size-checked on a Bioanalyzer 2100, and measured again with the KAPA Library Quantification kit. Every immunoSEQ 96-well plate was sequenced on a dedicated single-read 150-cycle Illumina NextSeq 550 flow cell. The original methods were these. Because the immunoSEQ output held only junctional sequences and lacked quality scores, the filtering could not match the filtering applied to full-length reads. To assign V/J genes and CDR3, sequences were annotated against IMGT germline references using PyIR, a Python wrapper for IgBLAST v1.9. Any read was removed if the V/J assignment was weak (E-value above 1e-6), the CDR3 was missing, or the read contained stop codons, out-of-frame junctions, or ambiguous translated residues. V3J clonotypes were defined as sequences sharing an identical inferred V gene, J gene, and CDR3 amino acid sequence. To compute the percentage overlap between repertoires, the number of shared unique clonotypes was divided by the size of the smaller repertoire. Three approaches were used to assess repertoire richness: RTK rarefaction, the Chao1 estimator, and Recon v2.1 estimates of unobserved clonotypes. Generation probabilities for all TCRbeta clonotypes obtained by the gDNA method from a few donors were computed using OLGA. TCRdb carries this immuneACCESS record with in-frame sequences only. Its versions omit some clonotypes, under half of them owing to an unresolved V gene in the studies checked, with the rest unexplained. V and J calls plus clone size are reproduced from that table; the DNA served to infer D and trimming. The sample table contains under 2,500,000 clones; only one count was recorded for roughly 95% of them. The ten largest clones capture around 0.13% of the sample.

Study-wide conclusions, independent of this receptor: Sharing across several donors was observed for roughly 5.4% of naive CD4, about 4% of naive CD8, 2% to 2.5% of memory CD4, and approximately 0.41% of memory CD8 clonotypes. Based on pairwise subsampling, the degree of clonotype sharing among donors was expected to be affected by sequencing depth. Sampling was limited to blood, and TCR repertoires in tissue likely differ from TCR repertoires in blood. Estimated clonotype richness was generally larger for naive than for memory subsets. Incomplete sequencing was indicated by rarefaction of sorted-subset datasets, despite the large sequencing depth. Compared with non-shared clonotypes, clonotypes shared by all four sorted-subset donors had higher generation probabilities. The small number of donors limited the genetic and exposure-history diversity represented.

As concerns this clone: This clone's antigen is unknown. No much larger clone exists at a distance of one base, and base qualities are not known.

Donors were healthy HIV-negative adults with no recently reported acute infections or vaccinations. Every donor was a Caucasian adult living in Nashville, Tennessee, USA. Magnetic negative selection was used to enrich CD4+ T cells, after which naive cells were positively selected on CD45RA and the negative fraction became the memory subset. Blood was obtained by leukapheresis, after which PBMCs were separated by Ficoll-Histopaque density gradient centrifugation and cryopreserved in liquid nitrogen vapor phase. Analytical flow cytometry was used to check the purity and quantity of every magnetically sorted T cell population. Genomic DNA was isolated from each sorted fraction and quantified by UV absorbance on a Nanodrop 2000c.

The sequenced sample consisted of naive CD4+ T cells sorted from blood. The cell subset or site label here, explained by the study, means: CD45RA+ positively selected. The sequence links TRBV7-8 to TRBJ2-5; 8 bases in the middle match TRBD1. The TCR originated in a man younger than 35 in good health. CDR3 reads: CASSTTGTGQETQYF. The DNA sequence is given as TGTGCCAGCAGCACAACCGGGACAGGACAAGAGACCCAGTACTTC.